The sequence of this T cell receptor (beta chain) was determined in a study of T-cell memory formation after mild COVID-19. From the 5' RACE reads, TCRdb called clonotypes with MiXCR, one entry per CDR3 protein. The table has 90,000 to 130,000 distinct CDR3 sequences, 18% seen once; the top ten hold roughly 6%. The CDR3 runs 14 residues. The V end was cut by 4 bases, the J end by 0 bases, with 7 bases between. The V gene's germline CDR1 is MNHNY and CDR2 SVGAGI (reference sequence). The clonotype was recovered from a man younger than 35 who had mild COVID-19 (a few samples of this study predate the infection). Cell type and time point are not known. This chain joins TRBV6-6 and TRBJ1-3; a weak D match, TRBD1 (6 bases). Sequenced sample: PBMCs or a T cell subset sorted from them (not recorded which). The CDR3 DNA reads TGTGCCAGCAGTTGGACAGACTCTGGAAACACCATATATTTT. It encodes CASSWTDSGNTIYF.